This TCR beta chain was documented in a study of T-cell memory formation after mild COVID-19. This clonotype was observed a handful of times. What it recognizes is unknown. Constant-segment primers were used for 5'RACE, and the resulting TCR alpha and TCR beta cDNA libraries carried sample barcodes and UMIs. TCRdb passed the 5' RACE reads through MiXCR, listing each CDR3 protein once. The profile shows 250,000 to 300,000 distinct CDR3 sequences, around 15% of them singletons. V dropped 9 bases and J dropped 6; count of bases not matched to a gene: 3. Germline lookup yields CDR1 SGHRS and CDR2 YFSETQ. The CDR3 extends over 11 amino acids. Points from the study as a whole: Researchers report contracting CD4+ clones mostly in CM and EM, with CD8+ clones in EMRA. The authors left the SARS-CoV-2 specificity of second-wave clones peaking on day 37 unconfirmed.

This sequence joins TRBV5-1 and TRBJ1-2; 9 bases fit TRBD1. The clonotype originates from a man aged 18 to 30 who had mild COVID-19 (a few samples of this study predate the infection). Cell type and time point are not known. The sequencing sample was made of PBMCs or a T cell subset sorted from them (not recorded which). Here the CDR3 reads CATGQGNGYTF. The DNA of the CDR3 is TGCGCCACCGGACAGGGGAATGGCTACACCTTC.